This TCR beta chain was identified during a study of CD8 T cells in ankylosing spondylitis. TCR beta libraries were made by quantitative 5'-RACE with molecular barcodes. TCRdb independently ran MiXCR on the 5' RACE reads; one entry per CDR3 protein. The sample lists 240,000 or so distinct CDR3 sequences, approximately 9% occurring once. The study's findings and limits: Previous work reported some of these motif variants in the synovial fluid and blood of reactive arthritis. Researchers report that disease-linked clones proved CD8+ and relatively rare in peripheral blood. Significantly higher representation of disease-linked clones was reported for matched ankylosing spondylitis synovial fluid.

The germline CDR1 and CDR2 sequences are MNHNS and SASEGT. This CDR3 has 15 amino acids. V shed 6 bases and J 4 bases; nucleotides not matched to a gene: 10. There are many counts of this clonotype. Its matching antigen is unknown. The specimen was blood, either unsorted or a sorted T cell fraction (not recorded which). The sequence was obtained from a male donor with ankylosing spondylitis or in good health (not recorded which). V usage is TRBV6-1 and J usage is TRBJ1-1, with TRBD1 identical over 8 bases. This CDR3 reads CASSLMTGAITEAFF. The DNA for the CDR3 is TGTGCCAGCAGCCTCATGACAGGGGCGATCACTGAAGCTTTCTTT.